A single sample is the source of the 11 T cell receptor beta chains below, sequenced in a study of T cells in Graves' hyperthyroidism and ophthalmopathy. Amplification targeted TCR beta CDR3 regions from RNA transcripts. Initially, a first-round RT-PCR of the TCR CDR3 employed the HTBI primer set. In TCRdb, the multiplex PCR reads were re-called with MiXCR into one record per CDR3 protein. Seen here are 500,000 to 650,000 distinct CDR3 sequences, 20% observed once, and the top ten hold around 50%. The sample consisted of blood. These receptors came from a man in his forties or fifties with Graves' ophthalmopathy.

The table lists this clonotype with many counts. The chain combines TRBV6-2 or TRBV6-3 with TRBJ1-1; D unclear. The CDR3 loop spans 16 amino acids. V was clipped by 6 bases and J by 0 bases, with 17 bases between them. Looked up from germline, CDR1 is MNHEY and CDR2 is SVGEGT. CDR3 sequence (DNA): TGTGCCAGCAGATCGTCCCGACGGAGCATGAACACTGAAGCTTTCTTT. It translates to CASRSSRRSMNTEAFF.

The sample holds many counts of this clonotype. The CDR3, as DNA: TGTGCCAGCAGTTCCCCGGTGGGGGGCATTGAAGCTTTCTTT. Its translation is CASSSPVGGIEAFF. This chain joins TRBV27 and TRBJ1-1; D possibly corresponds to TRBD1 (6 bases). This CDR3 comprises 14 residues. Germline CDR1 and CDR2: MNHEY and SMNVEV (reference sequence). Trimming removed 4 bases from V and 7 bases from J, with 16 bases in between.

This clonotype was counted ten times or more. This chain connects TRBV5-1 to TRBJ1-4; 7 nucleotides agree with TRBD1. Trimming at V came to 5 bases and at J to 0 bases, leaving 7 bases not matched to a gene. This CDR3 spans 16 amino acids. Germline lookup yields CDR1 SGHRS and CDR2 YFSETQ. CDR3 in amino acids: CASSMGQRSTNEKLFF. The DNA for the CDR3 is TGCGCCAGCAGTATGGGACAGCGTTCAACTAATGAAAAACTGTTTTTT.

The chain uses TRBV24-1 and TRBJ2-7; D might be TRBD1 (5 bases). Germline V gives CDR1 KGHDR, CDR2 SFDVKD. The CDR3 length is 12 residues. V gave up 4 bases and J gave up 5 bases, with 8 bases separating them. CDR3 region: CATSEQGDEQYF. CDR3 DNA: TGTGCCACCAGTGAGCAAGGGGACGAGCAGTACTTC.

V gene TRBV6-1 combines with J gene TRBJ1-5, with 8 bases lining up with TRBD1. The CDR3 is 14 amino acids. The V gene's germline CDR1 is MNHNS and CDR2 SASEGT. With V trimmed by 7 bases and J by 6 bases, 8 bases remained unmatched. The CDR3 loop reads CASKGQGEAQPQHF. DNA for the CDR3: TGTGCCAGCAAAGGACAGGGTGAGGCTCAGCCCCAGCATTTT.

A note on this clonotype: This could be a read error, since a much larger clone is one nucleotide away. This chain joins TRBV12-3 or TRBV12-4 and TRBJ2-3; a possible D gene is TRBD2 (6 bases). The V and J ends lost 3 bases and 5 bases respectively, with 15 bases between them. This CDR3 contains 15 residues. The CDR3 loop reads CASSFKSIAVDTQYF. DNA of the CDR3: TGTGCCAGCAGTTTCAAGAGTATAGCGGTAGATACGCAGTATTTT.

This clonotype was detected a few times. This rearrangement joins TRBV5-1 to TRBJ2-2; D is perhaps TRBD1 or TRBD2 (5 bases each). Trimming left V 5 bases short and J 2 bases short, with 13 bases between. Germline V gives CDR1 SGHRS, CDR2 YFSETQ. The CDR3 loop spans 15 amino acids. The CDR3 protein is CASRPGTPNTGELFF. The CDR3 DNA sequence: TGCGCCAGCAGACCCGGGACCCCAAACACCGGGGAGCTGTTTTTT.

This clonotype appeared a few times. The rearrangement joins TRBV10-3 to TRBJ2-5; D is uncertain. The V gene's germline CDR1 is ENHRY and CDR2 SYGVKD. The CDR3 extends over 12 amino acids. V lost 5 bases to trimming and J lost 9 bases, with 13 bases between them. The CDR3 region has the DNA TGTGCCATCAGTCAACCTTCCCAGCCCCAGTACTTC. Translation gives CAISQPSQPQYF.

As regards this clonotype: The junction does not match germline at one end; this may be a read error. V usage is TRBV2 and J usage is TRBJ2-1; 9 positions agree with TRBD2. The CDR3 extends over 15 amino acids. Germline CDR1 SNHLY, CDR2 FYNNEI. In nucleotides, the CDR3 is TGTGCCGGCAGTCCGCGGGGGGGCTCCTACAATGAGCAGTTCTTC. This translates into CAGSPRGGSYNEQFF.

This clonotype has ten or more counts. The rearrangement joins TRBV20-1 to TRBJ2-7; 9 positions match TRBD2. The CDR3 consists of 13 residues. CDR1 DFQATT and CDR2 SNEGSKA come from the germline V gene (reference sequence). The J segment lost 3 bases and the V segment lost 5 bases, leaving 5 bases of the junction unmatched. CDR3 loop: CSAQLAGLYEQYF. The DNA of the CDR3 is TGCAGTGCTCAACTAGCGGGTCTCTACGAGCAGTACTTC.

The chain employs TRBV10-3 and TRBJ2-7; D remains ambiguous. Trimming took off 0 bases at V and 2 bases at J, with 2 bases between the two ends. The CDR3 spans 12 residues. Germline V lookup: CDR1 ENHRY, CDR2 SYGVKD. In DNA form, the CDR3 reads TGTGCCATCAGTGAGTCTACCTACGAGCAGTACTTC. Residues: CAISESTYEQYF.